The 14 T cell receptor beta chains presented below share a single source sample, sequenced in a study of T cell repertoires in cytomegalovirus infection (dated by TCRdb to between 2018 and 2021). Their antigens remain unidentified. Reads for this sample came from an Illumina HiSeq 1500. TCRdb ran its own pipeline on the public reads, namely fastp trimming at Q25 and MiXCR clone calling, and kept in-frame beta chains. One record per CDR3 amino acid sequence lists the most common genes and DNA. The sample table records approximately 120,000 distinct CDR3 sequences; about 30% of these occur just once. Clones ranked in the top ten supply about 81% of the sample. The treatment or condition label for this specimen denotes: in vitro stimulation with specific CMV peptide epitopes to enrich CMV-specific T cells. This material consisted of CD8+ T cells from cultured PBMCs, taken from culture after CMV antigen stimulation. These receptors were collected from a human donor in good health (CMV status not recorded). Some clones in this sample may be carry-over from other donors' samples.

This clonotype came up many times. The rearrangement joins TRBV6-6 to TRBJ1-4, with TRBD1 matching over 7 bases. The length of the CDR3 is 15 residues. The germline gives CDR1 MNHNY, CDR2 SVGAGI (reference sequence). After removal of 5 bases from V and 0 bases from J, the junction contained 3 bases not matched to a gene. CDR3 in DNA: TGTGCCAGCAGTCTAGACAGGGCAACTAATGAAAAACTGTTTTTT. Its translation: CASSLDRATNEKLFF.

The chain joins TRBV5-6 to TRBJ2-6; 7 positions agree with TRBD2. The germline V gene has CDR1 SGHDT and CDR2 YYEEEE. The CDR3 consists of 16 residues. The V segment lost 6 bases and the J segment 1 base; nucleotides outside the gene matches: 7. Written as DNA, the CDR3 is TGTGCCAGCACCGTTCTGCGGGGGTCTGGGGCCAACGTCCTGACTTTC. The encoded protein is CASTVLRGSGANVLTF.

This chain joins TRBV7-6 and TRBJ2-1; 9 nucleotides align to TRBD2. This CDR3 has 18 amino acids. Germline V gene sequence: CDR1 SGHVS, CDR2 FNYEAQ. V trimming: 0 bases; J trimming: 3 bases; junction bases outside the gene matches: 9. The chain's CDR3 is CASSLAGAGGGIYNEQFF. CDR3 DNA sequence: TGTGCCAGCAGCTTAGCGGGGGCGGGGGGGGGGATCTACAATGAGCAGTTCTTC.

The rearrangement joins TRBV4-1 to TRBJ2-5, with 16 positions matching TRBD2. The ends lost 2 bases at V and 2 bases at J; junction bases unmatched: 5. CDR1 is MGHRA and CDR2 is YSYEKL in the germline V gene. The CDR3 is made up of 18 amino acids. The DNA of the CDR3 is TGCGCCAGCAGCCAAAAACAGGGACTAGCGGGGGGGCAAGAGACCCAGTACTTC. It translates to CASSQKQGLAGGQETQYF.

This sequence joins TRBV4-1 and TRBJ2-2; D gene ambiguous. This CDR3 has 13 residues. The ends were cut back, 2 bases at V and 5 bases at J, with 6 bases in the middle. Per the germline V gene, CDR1 is MGHRA and CDR2 is YSYEKL. In nucleotides, the CDR3 is TGCGCCAGCAGCCAATATGAAACCGGGGAGCTGTTTTTT. This translates into CASSQYETGELFF.

The chain uses TRBV29-1 and TRBJ1-3; D is uncertain. Germline assignment: CDR1 SQVTM and CDR2 ANQGSEA. V dropped 0 bases and J dropped 4 bases, with 16 bases sitting between them. CDR3 size: 16 residues. The CDR3 nucleotides read TGCAGCGTTGAAGAACCCCCCAGAGGGCCCGGAAACACCATATATTTT. It yields the protein CSVEEPPRGPGNTIYF. The entire variable domain, with the rest obtained from reference TRBV29-1 and TRBJ1-3, is as follows: SAVISQKPSRDICQRGTSLTIQCQVDSQVTMMFWYRQQPGQSLTLIATANQGSEATYESGFVIDKFPISRPNLTFSTLTVSNMSPEDSSIYLCSVEEPPRGPGNTIYFGEGSWLTVV.

The chain joins TRBV7-9 to TRBJ2-7, with TRBD2 matching 8 bases. Germline V CDR1 and CDR2: SEHNR, FQNEAQ (reference sequence). The CDR3 is 16 residues long. The V and J ends lost 5 bases and 0 bases, in that order; junction bases with no gene match: 9. This CDR3 reads CASSNRTSGSSYEQYF. The DNA of the CDR3 is TGTGCCAGCAGCAACAGGACAAGCGGGAGCTCCTACGAGCAGTACTTC. The full variable domain, completed using reference TRBV7-9 and TRBJ2-7, is DTGVSQNPRHKITKRGQNVTFRCDPISEHNRLYWYRQTLGQGPEFLTYFQNEAQLEKSRLLSDRFSAERPKGSFSTLEIQRTEQGDSAMYLCASSNRTSGSSYEQYFGPGTRLTVT.

This clonotype showed up just a few times. V is TRBV7-9 and J is TRBJ2-1; no firm D call. This CDR3 comprises 13 residues. V was cut by 1 base and J by 2 bases, with 3 bases left in between. The germline V gene encodes CDR1 SEHNR and CDR2 FQNEAQ (reference sequence). CDR3 loop: CASSLVAYNEQFF. CDR3 DNA: TGTGCCAGCAGCTTAGTCGCCTACAATGAGCAGTTCTTC.

This clonotype was counted at least ten times. The chain is built from TRBV11-1 and TRBJ2-1; 7 bases are shared with TRBD2. Germline assignment: CDR1 SGHAT and CDR2 FQDESV (reference sequence). The CDR3 has 15 amino acids. Trimming removed 5 bases from V and 3 bases from J; junction bases left unmatched: 7. The CDR3 bases are TGTGCCAGCAGCCGGGACTACTCAAGCTACAATGAGCAGTTCTTC. Translation gives CASSRDYSSYNEQFF.

V and J are TRBV4-1 and TRBJ2-2; TRBD1 matches at 10 bases. Germline V gene lookup returns CDR1 MGHRA and CDR2 YSYEKL. This CDR3 region has 15 residues. Trimming cost V 3 bases and J 6 bases; bases outside gene matches: 4. CDR3 protein: CASSHVGQGAGELFF. CDR3 DNA sequence: TGCGCCAGCAGCCACGTTGGACAGGGGGCCGGGGAGCTGTTTTTT.

This clonotype came up many times. V and J are TRBV5-5 and TRBJ1-2; the match to TRBD1 covers 8 bases. Germline trimming cut 4 bases from V and 7 bases from J; bases unmatched to any gene: 9. The length of the CDR3 is 14 residues. The V gene's germline CDR1 is SGHKS and CDR2 YYEKEE (reference sequence). CDR3 DNA sequence: TGTGCCAGCAGCCCACTCACAGGGGGTCCTGGCTACACCTTC. Its protein is CASSPLTGGPGYTF.

This sequence joins TRBV24-1 and TRBJ1-3; D unresolved. This CDR3 comprises 13 residues. Trimming left V 9 bases short and J 5 bases short, with 13 bases between. Germline CDR1 and CDR2: KGHDR and SFDVKD. CDR3 sequence: CATREGYRNTIYF. The CDR3 bases are TGTGCCACCCGGGAGGGTTATAGAAACACCATATATTTT.

This clonotype was counted between two and nine times. This rearrangement joins TRBV12-3 or TRBV12-4 to TRBJ1-1; 8 nucleotides agree with TRBD1. There are 14 residues in the CDR3. V gave up 5 bases and J gave up 4 bases; unmatched junction bases: 6. This CDR3 reads CASSPGQGITEAFF. DNA of the CDR3: TGTGCCAGCAGTCCCGGACAGGGAATCACTGAAGCTTTCTTT.

This clonotype was counted at least ten times. The chain links TRBV12-3 or TRBV12-4 to TRBJ1-1; the D gene is possibly TRBD1 (5 bases). CDR3 length: 12 residues. Trimming cost V 3 bases and J 6 bases, with 8 bases left between them. The CDR3 region is CASSFGGAEAFF. CDR3 in DNA: TGTGCCAGCAGTTTCGGGGGGGCTGAAGCTTTCTTT.